This entry is about one TCR beta chain. V was cut by 7 bases and J by 7 bases, with 20 bases left in between. This CDR3 has 14 amino acids. CDR1 is LNHDA, CDR2 SQIVND, per germline (reference sequence). Per the original data handling: Nucleated cell counts were estimated from reference gene primer amplification. The data were produced by immunoSEQ multiplex PCR, yet TCRdb's version contains in-frame clones alone and is incomplete. V, J and clone size were drawn from that table, and D and trimming were deduced from the DNA. The profile shows 55,000 to 80,000 clones, 82% of them singletons. The sample belongs to a study of blood T cell repertoires in COVID-19. The overall study: In each case, the material was cDNA or gDNA derived from T cells, B-cell-depleted T cells, or PBMCs.

Material: peripheral blood. This clonotype originated in a man older than 75 with active COVID-19. This chain links TRBV19 with TRBJ2-7; TRBD2 might be the D (5 bases). CDR3 DNA: TGTGCCAGTACCCGTGGCAGCGCCCGGGATGAGCAGTACTTC. This translates into CASTRGSARDEQYF. Drawing the rest from reference TRBV19 and TRBJ2-7, the complete variable domain is DGGITQSPKYLFRKEGQNVTLSCEQNLNHDAMYWYRQDPGQGLRLIYYSQIVNDFQKGDIAEGYSVSREKKESFPLTVTSAQKNPTAFYLCASTRGSARDEQYFGPGTRLTVT.